This T cell receptor (beta chain) was captured by sequencing in a study of blood T cell repertoires in COVID-19. Participants were placed into cohorts based on the clinical history they reported. In the original processing: Estimation of nucleated cell counts relied on the amplification of reference gene primers. Assay used: immunoSEQ multiplex PCR; TCRdb lists only in-frame clones, some missing. V and J calls and clone size come straight from that table; D and trimming were deduced from the DNA. The sample consists of approximately 260,000 clones, around 85% of them appearing once. Per the germline V gene, CDR1 is MNHEY and CDR2 is SMNVEV (reference sequence). Trimming removed 6 bases at V and 5 bases at J, with 17 bases between. CDR3 length: 14 residues.

The sequenced sample was PBMCs or T cells enriched from blood (not recorded which). The genes are TRBV27 and TRBJ2-7, with a tentative D call TRBD1 (6 bases). This clonotype originated in a woman in her thirties or forties with acute COVID-19. DNA for the CDR3: TGTGCCAGCAGGAATACAGGGTTCTTCGACGAGCAGTACTTC. Translated: CASRNTGFFDEQYF.